The 23 T cell receptor beta chains reported below all come from one sample, sequenced in a study of cytomegalovirus exposure and HLA in healthy donors. Amplification used 60 Vbeta primers and 13 Jbeta primers. Using immunoSEQ multiplex PCR, the repertoire was profiled, and TCRdb retains in-frame clones only, with some absent. This table has under 75,000 clones, around 69% appearing once. The source material was PBMCs. The receptors stem from a human donor in good health.

This chain connects TRBV27 to TRBJ2-2; D is undetermined. The V end lost 4 bases, the J end lost 0 bases, and 9 bases lay between the germline ends. Germline V CDR1 and CDR2: MNHEY, SMNVEV (reference sequence). The CDR3 contains 15 residues. CDR3 DNA sequence: TGTGCCAGCAGTTCTATTGTAGCGAACACCGGGGAGCTGTTTTTT. Amino acid sequence: CASSSIVANTGELFF.

A single count supports this clone. The chain couples TRBV6-5 to TRBJ2-7; D not certain. V was cut by 0 bases and J by 6 bases, with 12 bases left in between. Germline V gives CDR1 MNHEY, CDR2 SVGAGI. The CDR3 length is 14 residues. The CDR3 reads CASSYSPGLSEQYF. The CDR3, as DNA: TGTGCCAGCAGTTACTCCCCCGGGTTATCCGAGCAGTACTTC.

The J gene is TRBJ2-5, the V gene TRBV25-1, with D perhaps TRBD2 (6 bases). Germline V gene lookup returns CDR1 MGHDK and CDR2 SYGVNS. The CDR3 is 16 residues long. V lost 1 base and J 4 bases, leaving 16 bases between the germline ends. As DNA, the CDR3 is TGTGCCAGCAGTGAATCGGTGGCTTACGGGAGAGAGACCCAGTACTTC. Translation gives CASSESVAYGRETQYF.

Only a few counts were recorded for this clone. V is TRBV7-9 and J is TRBJ1-1; D gene uncertain. V was clipped by 6 bases and J by 2 bases, with 13 bases between them. Germline V lookup: CDR1 SEHNR, CDR2 FQNEAQ (reference sequence). The CDR3 has 14 amino acids. CDR3 region: CASRRIHNNTEAFF. The CDR3 nucleotides read TGTGCCAGCAGGAGGATCCATAATAACACTGAAGCTTTCTTT.

J is TRBJ1-6 and V is TRBV5-1; D possibly corresponds to TRBD1 (5 bases). The ends were cut back, 0 bases at V and 8 bases at J, with 12 bases in the middle. The CDR3 has 15 residues. Germline values: CDR1 SGHRS, CDR2 YFSETQ. Here the CDR3 DNA reads TGCGCCAGCAGCTTGGAACGGGCCAGGGATTCACCCCTCCACTTT. Protein sequence: CASSLERARDSPLHF.

The V call is TRBV5-1, the J call TRBJ2-7; D gene unclear. V lost 4 bases and J 3 bases, leaving 20 bases between the germline ends. This CDR3 region has 16 residues. From germline, CDR1 is SGHRS and CDR2 YFSETQ. CDR3 sequence: CASSHDSPAPRYEQYF. For the CDR3, the DNA is TGCGCCAGCAGCCATGACTCGCCGGCCCCCCGCTACGAGCAGTACTTC.

This CDR3 reads CATSRDPGIYNEQFF. In DNA form, the CDR3 reads TGTGCCACCAGCAGAGATCCGGGGATCTACAATGAGCAGTTCTTC. The genes are TRBV15 and TRBJ2-1; weak D call: TRBD2 (5 bases). The CDR3 sequence is 15 residues long. Germline V CDR1 and CDR2: LNHNV, YYDKDF (reference sequence). Between the trimmed V and J ends, which lost 0 bases and 3 bases, there was a span of 9 bases.

This sequence joins TRBV5-1 and TRBJ2-7; D gene unclear. Per the germline V gene, CDR1 is SGHRS and CDR2 is YFSETQ. CDR3 length: 13 residues. V was cut by 4 bases and J by 0 bases, with 8 bases left in between. CDR3 DNA: TGCGCCAGCAGCCTTTTATCCTCCTACGAGCAGTACTTC. Its protein product is CASSLLSSYEQYF.

The chain couples TRBV4-1 to TRBJ1-2, with no clear D. Between the trimmed V and J ends, which lost 0 bases and 7 bases, there was a span of 18 bases. CDR3 length equals 16 residues. Germline-derived CDR1 and CDR2 are MGHRA and YSYEKL. In DNA form, the CDR3 reads TGCGCCAGCAGCCAAGACGTGGGGAGTGCTTCGCCTGGCTACACCTTC. As protein: CASSQDVGSASPGYTF.

This chain joins TRBV7-9 and TRBJ2-7, with D possibly matching TRBD2 (5 bases). Germline V gene lookup returns CDR1 SEHNR and CDR2 FQNEAQ (reference sequence). Trimming stripped 5 bases from V and 2 bases from J, with 10 bases between. The CDR3 covers 13 residues. The CDR3 bases are TGTGCCAGCAGCCCTCTAGCTCCCTACGAGCAGTACTTC. Translated: CASSPLAPYEQYF.

The CDR3 loop reads CAWRVKGSTYEQYF. For the CDR3, the DNA is TGTGCCTGGAGGGTGAAGGGGTCGACCTACGAGCAGTACTTC. This rearrangement joins TRBV30 to TRBJ2-7; the D gene is possibly TRBD1 (5 bases). Looked up from germline, CDR1 is GTSNPN and CDR2 is SVGIG (reference sequence). V was pared by 3 bases and J by 2 bases, with 14 bases between. CDR3 length equals 14 residues. The whole variable domain, filled in from reference TRBV30 and TRBJ2-7, reads SQTIHQWPATLVQPVGSPLSLECTVEGTSNPNLYWYRQAAGRGLQLLFYSVGIGQISSEVPQNLSASRPQDRQFILSSKKLLLSDSGFYLCAWRVKGSTYEQYFGPGTRLTVT.

This sequence joins TRBV27 and TRBJ1-2; 9 positions match TRBD1. This CDR3 contains 16 residues. Germline values: CDR1 MNHEY, CDR2 SMNVEV (reference sequence). After removal of 5 bases from V and 5 bases from J, the junction contained 12 bases not matched to a gene. CDR3: CASSKKYTGGNYGYTF. CDR3 bases: TGTGCCAGCAGTAAGAAATATACAGGGGGCAATTATGGCTACACCTTC.

The chain combines TRBV10-2 with TRBJ2-5, with D uncertain. Germline-derived CDR1 and CDR2 are WSHSY and SAAADI. V was clipped by 2 bases and J by 0 bases, with 7 bases between them. This CDR3 region has 14 residues. The CDR3 loop is CASSERAYQETQYF. The CDR3 bases are TGCGCCAGCAGTGAGCGTGCGTACCAAGAGACCCAGTACTTC.

This clone was seen a few times. The chain joins TRBV11-2 to TRBJ2-3; D ambiguous. Between the trimmed V and J ends, which lost 1 base and 0 bases, there was a span of 11 bases. Germline assignment: CDR1 SGHAT and CDR2 FQNNGV. The CDR3 spans 16 residues. The CDR3 here is CASSLVGSQSTDTQYF. In DNA, the CDR3 is TGTGCCAGCAGCTTAGTGGGCAGTCAAAGCACAGATACGCAGTATTTT.

The chain couples TRBV18 to TRBJ1-1; unclear D gene. The CDR3 runs to 13 residues. Germline-derived CDR1 and CDR2 are KGHSH and LQKENI. Trimming stripped 3 bases from V and 5 bases from J, with 10 bases between. The CDR3 DNA follows: TGTGCCAGCTCACCGACAATCGGAACTGAAGCTTTCTTT. Its protein product is CASSPTIGTEAFF.

The chain has TRBV30 and TRBJ2-3; tentative D call: TRBD1 (5 bases). CDR3 length: 13 residues. The germline V gene has CDR1 GTSNPN and CDR2 SVGIG (reference sequence). V lost 0 bases to trimming and J lost 4 bases, with 8 bases between them. The CDR3 here is CAWSVPGPDTQYF. The DNA for the CDR3 is TGTGCCTGGAGTGTTCCAGGGCCAGATACGCAGTATTTT.

The chain has TRBV7-8 and TRBJ2-5; D is uncertain. Near its end, the DNA agrees better with TRBJ2-7, so the J call may be wrong. This CDR3 spans 18 amino acids. Germline-derived CDR1 and CDR2 are SGHVS and FQNEAQ. The CDR3 region is CASSLTPGGWSDSYEQYF. For the CDR3, the DNA is TGTGCCAGCAGCTTAACCCCCGGTGGTTGGAGCGACTCCTACGAGCAGTACTTC.

This chain connects TRBV30 to TRBJ2-4, with D possibly matching TRBD1 (5 bases). CDR3 size: 14 residues. Per the germline V gene, CDR1 is GTSNPN and CDR2 is SVGIG (reference sequence). Trimming left V 0 bases short and J 2 bases short, with 8 bases between. CDR3 region: CAWSVPGSKNIQYF. The DNA for the CDR3 is TGTGCCTGGAGTGTACCAGGGTCCAAAAACATTCAGTACTTC.

This chain uses TRBV6-6 with TRBJ1-1; possibly TRBD1 for D (5 bases). Per the germline V gene, CDR1 is MNHNY and CDR2 is SVGAGI (reference sequence). The CDR3 runs to 14 residues. The V end lost 2 bases, the J end lost 1 base, and 8 bases lay between the germline ends. Here the CDR3 reads CASSYRGGNTEAFF. As DNA, the CDR3 is TGTGCCAGCAGTTACAGGGGAGGGAACACTGAAGCTTTCTTT.

The chain is built from TRBV7-3 and TRBJ2-1; TRBD2 agrees at 16 bases. V was clipped by 4 bases and J by 7 bases; unmatched bases: 4. Germline V gene data show CDR1 as SGHTA and CDR2 as FQGTGA. There are 16 residues in the CDR3. The chain's CDR3 is CASSSGLAGGYNEQFF. The CDR3 DNA reads TGTGCCAGCAGCTCGGGACTAGCGGGAGGGTATAATGAGCAGTTCTTC.

This clone has just a few counts. The V gene is TRBV7-3, the J gene TRBJ2-3; TRBD2 matches at 10 bases. CDR3 length: 16 amino acids. Losses at the gene ends were 5 bases for V and 5 bases for J; bases not matched to a gene: 10. The germline V gene encodes CDR1 SGHTA and CDR2 FQGTGA. The CDR3 here is CASSQSSGRPGDTQYF. The CDR3 DNA reads TGTGCCAGCAGCCAATCTAGCGGGAGACCAGGAGATACGCAGTATTTT.

This chain links TRBV7-3 with TRBJ2-7; the D gene is possibly TRBD2 (6 bases). Germline CDR1 and CDR2: SGHTA and FQGTGA. There are 13 residues in the CDR3. V was pared by 3 bases and J by 0 bases, with 6 bases between. The CDR3 coding sequence is TGTGCCAGCAGCTTGGGACTCTCCTACGAGCAGTACTTC. Its protein is CASSLGLSYEQYF.

In this sample, this clone turned up a few times. The genes are TRBV6-6 and TRBJ1-1; TRBD1 matches at 7 bases. Germline V lookup: CDR1 MNHNY, CDR2 SVGAGI (reference sequence). The trim removed 4 bases at V and 1 base at J, leaving 6 bases unmatched. The CDR3 consists of 15 residues. This CDR3 reads CASSLAGTANTEAFF. The CDR3 nucleotides read TGTGCCAGCAGTTTGGCCGGGACAGCGAACACTGAAGCTTTCTTT.